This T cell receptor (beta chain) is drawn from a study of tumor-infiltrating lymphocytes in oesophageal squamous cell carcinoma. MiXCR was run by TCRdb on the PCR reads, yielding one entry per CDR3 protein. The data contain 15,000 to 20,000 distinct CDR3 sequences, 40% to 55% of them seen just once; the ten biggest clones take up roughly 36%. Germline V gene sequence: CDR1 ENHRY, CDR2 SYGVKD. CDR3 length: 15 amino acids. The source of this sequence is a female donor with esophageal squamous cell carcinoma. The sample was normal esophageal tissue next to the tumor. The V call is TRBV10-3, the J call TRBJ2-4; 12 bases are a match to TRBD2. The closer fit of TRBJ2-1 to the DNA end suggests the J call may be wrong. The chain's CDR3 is CAIGRTSGVDNEQFF. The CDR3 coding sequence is TGTGCCATCGGGCGGACTAGCGGGGTAGACAATGAGCAGTTCTTC.